These T cell receptor beta chains were read from a single sample in a study of blood T cell repertoires in COVID-19. Libraries were prepared by immunoSEQ multiplex PCR; TCRdb keeps only in-frame clonotypes and omits some of them. The repertoire holds roughly 380,000 clones, with 75% to 90% as singletons. The specimen was peripheral blood. Receptors originate from a woman between 18 and 29 years old with acute or convalescent COVID-19. CDR3s include the opening cysteine and the closing phenylalanine or tryptophan. D genes are given only for firm matches. Where a row states a size, it is once, few, many or the class of an expanded clone; other rows omit it.

NA	TRBV6-6	NA	TRBJ2-7	CASSYEAGSSYEQYF	TGTGCCAGCAGTTACGAGGCCGGGAGCTCCTACGAGCAGTACTTC
NA	TRBV11-2	NA	TRBJ2-7	CASSLEVSGALYEQYF	TGTGCCAGCAGCTTAGAGGTATCAGGGGCCCTCTACGAGCAGTACTTC
NA	TRBV6-5	NA	TRBJ2-7	CASSSRLGTYEQYF	TGTGCCAGCAGTTCTAGACTAGGAACCTACGAGCAGTACTTC
NA	TRBV11-2	NA	TRBJ1-3	CASSSNPSGNTIYF	TGTGCCAGCAGCTCAAATCCCTCTGGAAACACCATATATTTT
NA	TRBV12-5	NA	TRBJ1-5	CASGLNAPQPQHF	TGTGCTAGTGGCCTAAATGCCCCTCAGCCCCAGCATTTT
NA	TRBV21-1	NA	TRBJ2-6	CASSNPRPGQGKSGANVLTF	TGTGCCAGCAGCAATCCCCGGCCGGGACAGGGAAAATCCGGGGCCAACGTCCTGACTTTC
TRBD1	TRBV6-5	NA	TRBJ1-5	CASSLGQGNQPQHF	TGTGCCAGCAGTCTCGGACAGGGAAATCAGCCCCAGCATTTT
NA	TRBV6-5	NA	TRBJ1-2	CASSSLDNLYGYTF	TGTGCCAGCAGCAGTCTGGACAACCTATATGGCTACACCTTC
TRBD1	TRBV10-3	NA	TRBJ2-3	CAISLTGAADTQYF	TGTGCCATCAGCCTAACAGGGGCGGCGGATACGCAGTATTTT
TRBD1	TRBV19	NA	TRBJ2-7	CASRDRSGEQYF	TGTGCCAGTCGGGACAGGTCTGGGGAGCAGTACTTC
TRBD1	TRBV9	NA	TRBJ2-5	CASSETPTGLQETQYF	TGTGCCAGCAGCGAGACCCCGACAGGGCTACAAGAGACCCAGTACTTC
NA	TRBV19	NA	TRBJ1-1	CASLERGTNTEAFF	TGTGCCAGCCTCGAGAGGGGGACGAACACTGAAGCTTTCTTT
NA	TRBV10-3	NA	TRBJ1-3	CAISESISGNTIYF	TGTGCCATCAGTGAATCCATTTCTGGAAACACCATATATTTT
NA	TRBV28	NA	TRBJ2-3	CASTGSTDTQYF	TGTGCCAGCACGGGTAGCACAGATACGCAGTATTTT
TRBD1	TRBV19	NA	TRBJ2-1	CASSITGVTYNEQFF	TGTGCCAGTAGTATAACAGGGGTAACCTACAATGAGCAGTTCTTC
NA	TRBV19	few	TRBJ2-1	CASSRARRDEQFF	TGTGCCAGTAGTAGGGCCCGGCGGGATGAGCAGTTCTTC
TRBD1	TRBV7-9	few	TRBJ1-5	CASSKTGGGQPQHF	TGTGCCAGCAGCAAGACAGGGGGCGGCCAGCCCCAGCATTTT
TRBD2	TRBV5-1	NA	TRBJ2-5	CASSGGGSQETQYF	TGCGCCAGCAGCGGCGGGGGAAGCCAAGAGACCCAGTACTTC
TRBD1	TRBV7-3	NA	TRBJ1-2	CASSLTNSGQGYGYTF	TGTGCCAGCAGCTTAACGAACTCTGGACAGGGCTATGGCTACACCTTC
NA	TRBV2	NA	TRBJ1-5	CASSSGTGTYQPQHF	TGTGCCAGCAGTTCCGGGACGGGGACTTATCAGCCCCAGCATTTT
TRBD1	TRBV7-9	NA	TRBJ1-2	CASATGGAGGYTF	TGTGCCAGCGCAACAGGGGGCGCGGGTGGCTACACCTTC
TRBD1	TRBV19	NA	TRBJ1-2	CASSRQGLDYGYTF	TGTGCCAGTAGCCGACAGGGATTGGACTATGGCTACACCTTC
TRBD1	TRBV11-2	NA	TRBJ2-5	CASSYGQGPETQYF	TGTGCCAGCAGCTATGGACAGGGGCCGGAGACCCAGTACTTC
NA	TRBV5-1	NA	TRBJ1-2	CASSLAGVYGYTF	TGCGCCAGCAGCTTGGCCGGGGTTTATGGCTACACCTTC
TRBD2	TRBV7-3	NA	TRBJ2-1	CASSFGTSGSLRHNEQFF	TGTGCCAGCAGCTTCGGGACTAGCGGGAGTCTCCGTCACAATGAGCAGTTCTTC
NA	TRBV5-1	once	TRBJ2-7	CASSLDDRLLEQYF	TGCGCCAGCAGCTTGGACGACAGACTCCTGGAGCAGTACTTC
TRBD1	TRBV5-4	NA	TRBJ1-2	CASSLIGDRAGYGYTF	TGTGCCAGCAGCTTAATTGGGGACAGGGCGGGCTATGGCTACACCTTC
TRBD2	TRBV7-8	once	TRBJ2-1	CASRLAGGNEQFF	TGTGCCAGCAGGCTAGCGGGAGGCAATGAGCAGTTCTTC
NA	TRBV5-3	few	TRBJ1-6	CARSVCAGSDSPLHF	TGTGCCAGAAGTGTTTGTGCAGGGTCGGATTCACCCCTCCACTTT
NA	TRBV5-1	few	TRBJ1-1	CASSPGDMNTEAFF	TGCGCCAGCAGCCCCGGGGACATGAACACTGAAGCTTTCTTT
NA	TRBV19	NA	TRBJ1-2	CASTQGAFGYGYTF	TGTGCCAGTACACAGGGTGCCTTTGGCTATGGCTACACCTTC
NA	TRBV27	NA	TRBJ1-5	CASSPTPSRVGQPQHF	TGTGCCAGCAGTCCAACCCCCTCCAGGGTGGGACAGCCCCAGCATTTT
TRBD1	TRBV5-5	once	TRBJ1-5	CASSLSQGRQPQHF	TGTGCCAGCAGCTTGTCACAGGGGCGTCAGCCCCAGCATTTT
NA	TRBV6-4	NA	TRBJ1-5	CASRSRMGTPNQPQHF	TGTGCCAGCAGGTCCAGGATGGGGACACCGAATCAGCCCCAGCATTTT
NA	TRBV4-1	NA	TRBJ1-5	CASSPSGSNQPQHF	TGCGCCAGCAGCCCATCGGGTAGCAATCAGCCCCAGCATTTT
NA	TRBV20-1	NA	TRBJ1-1	CSASRQGYTEAFF	TGCAGTGCTAGTCGGCAGGGCTACACTGAAGCTTTCTTT
NA	TRBV5-1	NA	TRBJ2-7	CASSLSGTPSFVHF	TGCGCCAGCAGCTTGTCTGGGACTCCAAGTTTCGTGCACTTC
NA	TRBV7-9	NA	TRBJ1-2	CASSLEQGNGYTF	TGTGCCAGCAGCTTAGAACAGGGTAATGGCTACACCTTC
NA	TRBV13	NA	TRBJ1-5	CASSLRGNQPQHF	TGTGCCAGCAGCTTAAGGGGAAATCAGCCCCAGCATTTT
TRBD1	TRBV2	NA	TRBJ2-3	CARSTGTGLGDTQYF	TGTGCCAGAAGTACCGGGACAGGGTTGGGAGATACGCAGTATTTT